This TCR beta chain was sequenced in a study of T cells in Graves' hyperthyroidism and ophthalmopathy. The CDR3 is made up of 15 amino acids. V was trimmed by 5 bases and J by 3 bases, leaving 17 bases between them. CDR1 and CDR2 (germline): SGHTA, FQGNSA. This clonotype has just a few counts. RNA transcripts provided the source from which TCR beta CDR3 regions were amplified. The HTBI set primed first-round TCR CDR3 RT-PCR. TCRdb analysed the multiplex PCR reads with MiXCR anew, one entry per CDR3 protein. The sample has some 350,000 distinct CDR3 sequences, 20% to 25% seen once; the top ten hold about 73%.

The receptor was derived from a man aged 45-60 years with Graves' hyperthyroidism. This chain links TRBV7-2 with TRBJ2-7; TRBD2 might be the D (7 bases). Sequences were obtained from blood. The CDR3 sequence: CASSGGGGEIYEQYF. CDR3 DNA sequence: TGTGCCAGCAGCGGGGGGGGGGGCGAAATCTACGAGCAGTACTTC.